This record covers a single TCR beta chain. Its antigen is undetermined. The record originates from a study of siplizumab effects on memory and regulatory T cells. Regarding the study as a whole: Alloreactive sequences traceable to unstimulated CD4+ memory cells declined significantly under siplizumab. Just a small share of alloreactive clones was traced back to unstimulated subsets.

The CDR3 is 17 amino acids. Between the trimmed V and J ends, which lost 5 bases and 3 bases, there was a span of 20 bases. Per germline, CDR1 SEHNR and CDR2 FQNEAQ (reference sequence). The repertoire was sequenced with immunoSEQ multiplex PCR; TCRdb's copy has only in-frame clones and lacks some. The sample records roughly 40,000 clones, 89% being singletons. Input material: naive CD4+ T cells sorted from blood. The clonotype comes from a human donor in good health. This chain connects TRBV7-9 to TRBJ2-1; tentatively, D is TRBD1 (5 bases). This CDR3 is CASSPGREAYLYNEQFF. The CDR3 DNA reads TGTGCCAGCAGCCCAGGGCGCGAAGCTTACCTCTACAATGAGCAGTTCTTC. The complete variable domain, with remaining parts taken from reference TRBV7-9 and TRBJ2-1, reads DTGVSQNPRHKITKRGQNVTFRCDPISEHNRLYWYRQTLGQGPEFLTYFQNEAQLEKSRLLSDRFSAERPKGSFSTLEIQRTEQGDSAMYLCASSPGREAYLYNEQFFGPGTRLTVL.